This T cell receptor beta chain emerged from a study of blood T cell repertoires in COVID-19. Across the study: Whether acute or convalescent, the COVID-19 samples came from the United States, Italy and Spain. Sample material is recorded as cDNA or gDNA derived from T cells, B-cell-depleted T cells, or PBMCs.

In the original processing: The assay estimated nucleated cells by amplifying reference gene primers. The assay was immunoSEQ multiplex PCR, and TCRdb's table has in-frame clones only and misses some. V, J and clone size are those of that table, while D and trimming were read from the DNA. The table records approximately 240,000 clones, around nine tenths of them present only once. Germline assignment: CDR1 MDHEN and CDR2 SYDVKM. Trimming removed 5 bases at V and 5 bases at J, with 20 bases between. CDR3 length: 16 residues. The chain employs TRBV28 and TRBJ2-3; D is possibly TRBD1 (5 bases). The sequenced material came from peripheral blood. This TCR was recovered from a woman aged 35 to 49 who had recovered from COVID-19. CDR3 protein: CASSPSTVSQIDTQYF. CDR3 in DNA: TGTGCCAGCAGTCCATCGACAGTATCTCAAATAGATACGCAGTATTTT.